The rows below give T cell receptor beta chains drawn from one sample of a study of breast tumors, draining lymph nodes, adjacent tissues. TCRdb independently ran MiXCR on the multiplex PCR reads; one entry per CDR3 protein. The sample consists of approximately 200,000 distinct CDR3 sequences, around 29% of them appearing once. Specimen: axillary lymph node tissue. These receptor sequences come from a female donor with breast cancer. Some clones in this sample may be carry-over from other donors' samples. CDR3s include the opening cysteine and the closing phenylalanine or tryptophan. A D gene is named only where the DNA matches it firmly. The size of a clone is reported for some rows only, either as once, few or many, or as a class for expanded clones.

J gene: TRBJ2-3
D gene: -
clone size: few
V gene: TRBV6-2/TRBV6-3
CDR3 protein: CASRRGADTDTQYF
CDR3 DNA: TGTGCCAGCAGGCGGGGAGCTGACACAGATACGCAGTATTTT

J gene: TRBJ2-1
D gene: -
clone size: -
V gene: TRBV29-1
CDR3 protein: CSVALGSDEQFF
CDR3 DNA: TGCAGCGTAGCGTTGGGTTCCGATGAGCAGTTCTTC

J gene: TRBJ2-7
D gene: -
clone size: many
V gene: TRBV13
CDR3 protein: CASSSHLRGEQYF
CDR3 DNA: TGTGCCAGCAGCTCGCACCTTCGCGGCGAGCAGTACTTC

J gene: TRBJ1-2
D gene: -
clone size: once
V gene: TRBV5-1
CDR3 protein: CASSQKGLAGGYTF
CDR3 DNA: TGCGCCAGCAGCCAAAAGGGACTAGCGGGGGGCTACACCTTC

J gene: TRBJ1-2
D gene: -
clone size: -
V gene: TRBV10-3
CDR3 protein: CAIRGISANYGYTF
CDR3 DNA: TGTGCCATCAGGGGTATCAGTGCTAACTATGGCTACACCTTC

J gene: TRBJ2-2
D gene: TRBD1
clone size: many
V gene: TRBV7-9
CDR3 protein: CASTRQGVLTGELFF
CDR3 DNA: TGTGCCAGCACCCGACAGGGGGTGTTGACCGGGGAGCTGTTTTTT

J gene: TRBJ2-7
D gene: -
clone size: many
V gene: TRBV6-1
CDR3 protein: CASSEVFALYEQYF
CDR3 DNA: TGTGCCAGCAGTGAAGTTTTCGCCCTCTACGAGCAGTACTTC

J gene: TRBJ2-1
D gene: TRBD2
clone size: many
V gene: TRBV20-1
CDR3 protein: CSARKLAGGPDEQFF
CDR3 DNA: TGCAGTGCCCGAAAGCTAGCGGGAGGGCCAGATGAGCAGTTCTTC

J gene: TRBJ2-7
D gene: -
clone size: many
V gene: TRBV6-5
CDR3 protein: CASSYSAPSYSSYEQYF
CDR3 DNA: TGTGCCAGCAGTTACTCAGCCCCTAGCTACAGCTCCTACGAGCAGTACTTC

J gene: TRBJ2-5
D gene: TRBD1
clone size: -
V gene: TRBV10-3
CDR3 protein: CAISPGRGPETQYF
CDR3 DNA: TGTGCCATCAGTCCAGGCAGGGGGCCGGAGACCCAGTACTTC

J gene: TRBJ2-2
D gene: TRBD2
clone size: -
V gene: TRBV28
CDR3 protein: CASSLSRLAALSGGTGELFF
CDR3 DNA: TGTGCCAGCAGTTTATCCCGACTAGCGGCACTCTCAGGGGGCACCGGGGAGCTGTTTTTT

J gene: TRBJ2-7
D gene: TRBD1
clone size: many
V gene: TRBV6-5
CDR3 protein: CASRKEKGARIYEQYF
CDR3 DNA: TGTGCCAGCCGCAAGGAGAAGGGGGCACGAATATACGAGCAGTACTTC

J gene: TRBJ2-7
D gene: TRBD2
clone size: -
V gene: TRBV7-2
CDR3 protein: CASSLGTSGRAEQYF
CDR3 DNA: TGTGCCAGCAGCTTAGGGACTAGCGGGAGGGCCGAGCAGTACTTC

J gene: TRBJ2-7
D gene: TRBD2
clone size: many
V gene: TRBV6-1
CDR3 protein: CASTVSGSESYEQYF
CDR3 DNA: TGTGCCAGCACTGTTAGCGGGAGTGAGTCCTACGAGCAGTACTTC

J gene: TRBJ1-5
D gene: -
clone size: many
V gene: TRBV28
CDR3 protein: CASTITGNQPQHF
CDR3 DNA: TGTGCCAGCACCATCACAGGCAATCAGCCCCAGCATTTT

J gene: TRBJ2-2
D gene: TRBD2
clone size: many
V gene: TRBV7-2
CDR3 protein: CASRRDYNTGELFF
CDR3 DNA: TGTGCCAGCAGACGGGACTACAACACCGGGGAGCTGTTTTTT

J gene: TRBJ2-1
D gene: -
clone size: many
V gene: TRBV7-2
CDR3 protein: CASRPTTSSYNEQFF
CDR3 DNA: TGTGCCAGCAGACCGACTACTTCCTCCTACAATGAGCAGTTCTTC

J gene: TRBJ2-1
D gene: -
clone size: many
V gene: TRBV10-2
CDR3 protein: CASSRLVNEQFF
CDR3 DNA: TGCGCCAGCAGTCGACTAGTCAATGAGCAGTTCTTC

J gene: TRBJ2-2
D gene: TRBD2
clone size: many
V gene: TRBV19
CDR3 protein: CASSISGSAGELFF
CDR3 DNA: TGTGCCAGTAGTATTAGCGGGAGTGCCGGGGAGCTGTTTTTT

J gene: TRBJ2-1
D gene: -
clone size: many
V gene: TRBV3-1
CDR3 protein: CASSQDHSYNEQFF
CDR3 DNA: TGTGCCAGCAGCCAAGATCACTCCTACAATGAGCAGTTCTTC

J gene: TRBJ2-7
D gene: -
clone size: -
V gene: TRBV7-9
CDR3 protein: CASRDKGQSSYEQYF
CDR3 DNA: TGTGCCAGCAGAGATAAGGGCCAGAGCTCCTACGAGCAGTACTTC

J gene: TRBJ1-2
D gene: TRBD1
clone size: many
V gene: TRBV5-1
CDR3 protein: CASSLPGGYGYTF
CDR3 DNA: TGCGCCAGCAGCTTGCCAGGGGGCTATGGCTACACCTTC

J gene: TRBJ1-1
D gene: TRBD1
clone size: -
V gene: TRBV7-8
CDR3 protein: CASSLKTGKAFF
CDR3 DNA: TGTGCCAGCAGCTTAAAGACAGGGAAAGCTTTCTTT

J gene: TRBJ2-1
D gene: TRBD1
clone size: many
V gene: TRBV7-2
CDR3 protein: CASSFQGGLLNNEQFF
CDR3 DNA: TGTGCCAGCAGCTTTCAAGGGGGCCTACTCAACAATGAGCAGTTCTTC

J gene: TRBJ2-3
D gene: -
clone size: many
V gene: TRBV20-1
CDR3 protein: CSAMRSGTDTQYF
CDR3 DNA: TGCAGTGCTATGCGGTCCGGCACAGATACGCAGTATTTT

J gene: TRBJ2-7
D gene: -
clone size: many
V gene: TRBV6-5
CDR3 protein: CASSRREGSSYEQYF
CDR3 DNA: TGTGCCAGCAGCCGCCGGGAAGGGTCGTCCTACGAGCAGTACTTC

J gene: TRBJ1-2
D gene: -
clone size: few
V gene: TRBV28
CDR3 protein: CASSLNPRQGSYGYTF
CDR3 DNA: TGTGCCAGCAGTTTGAACCCGCGGCAGGGCAGCTATGGCTACACCTTC

J gene: TRBJ1-2
D gene: -
clone size: many
V gene: TRBV5-1
CDR3 protein: CASRPTEANYGYTF
CDR3 DNA: TGCGCCAGCAGGCCGACAGAAGCTAACTATGGCTACACCTTC

J gene: TRBJ1-2
D gene: TRBD1
clone size: many
V gene: TRBV6-2/TRBV6-3
CDR3 protein: CASRQGVYGYTF
CDR3 DNA: TGTGCCAGCAGACAGGGGGTCTATGGCTACACCTTC